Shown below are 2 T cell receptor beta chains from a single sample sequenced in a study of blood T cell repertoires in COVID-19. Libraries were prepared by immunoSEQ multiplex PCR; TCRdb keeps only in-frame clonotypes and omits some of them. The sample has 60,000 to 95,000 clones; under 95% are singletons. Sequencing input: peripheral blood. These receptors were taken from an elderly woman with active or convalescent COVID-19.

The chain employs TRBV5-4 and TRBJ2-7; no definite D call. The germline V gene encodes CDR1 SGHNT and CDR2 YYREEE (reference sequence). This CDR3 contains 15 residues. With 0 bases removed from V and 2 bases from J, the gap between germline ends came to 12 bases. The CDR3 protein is CASSLATALTYEQYF. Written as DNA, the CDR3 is TGTGCCAGCAGCTTGGCCACCGCGTTGACCTACGAGCAGTACTTC.

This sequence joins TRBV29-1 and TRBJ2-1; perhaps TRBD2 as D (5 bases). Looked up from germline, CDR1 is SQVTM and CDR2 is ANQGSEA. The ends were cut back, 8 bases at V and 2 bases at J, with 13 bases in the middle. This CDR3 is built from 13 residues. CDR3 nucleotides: TGCAGCATAAGAAGCGGTACCTACAATGAGCAGTTCTTC. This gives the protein CSIRSGTYNEQFF.